This paragraph covers one T cell receptor beta chain sequence. Its antigen is undetermined. The sample originates from a study of Tregs in tolerant kidney transplant recipients. Study at large: Related graft donors supplied nonmyeloablative bone marrow transplants, and mixed chimerism was transient. Overall study findings and caveats: Few patients were studied, so findings need validation in larger groups. For some patients, primers changed over time, blocking nucleotide-level comparison.

The V segment lost 3 bases and the J segment 7 bases; nucleotides outside the gene matches: 5. This CDR3 comprises 14 residues. Per germline, CDR1 MGHRA and CDR2 YSYEKL. CD4+CD25+CD127- Tregs, CD4+CD25- non-Tregs, CD4 and CD8 cells were sorted. Clones were read by immunoSEQ multiplex PCR, and TCRdb kept only the in-frame ones, dropping some. The sample contains tens of thousands of clones, about 89% of which appear only once. The receptor comes from a human donor who received a combined kidney and bone marrow transplant. Sequencing was performed on CD4+ T cells from blood, taken before the transplant. This chain links TRBV4-1 with TRBJ1-4; TRBD1 aligns across 7 bases. The CDR3 reads CASSQTGLGEKLFF. DNA of the CDR3: TGCGCCAGCAGCCAGACAGGGCTGGGTGAAAAACTGTTTTTT.